These 32 T cell receptor beta chains were all obtained from the same sample, sequenced in a study of blood T cells in healthy people across ages. Combining a sample-barcoded 5' primer with a J-beta primer mix, a second PCR ran for roughly 6 to 11 cycles. MiXCR, run by TCRdb on the 5' RACE reads, gives a single entry per CDR3 protein. The sample records hundreds of thousands of distinct CDR3 sequences, 25% to 35% being singletons. Sequencing was performed on blood. The receptors shown here come from a woman older than 75 in good health.

This clonotype occurred a few times. The chain carries TRBV9 and TRBJ1-2, with D perhaps matching TRBD1 (5 bases). V lost 4 bases and J lost 3, with 13 bases in between. Germline V gene lookup returns CDR1 SGDLS and CDR2 YYNGEE. The CDR3 contains 14 residues. In DNA form, the CDR3 reads TGTGCCAGCAGCCCTCGGGGGGAAGACTATGGCTACACCTTC. As protein: CASSPRGEDYGYTF.

The CDR3 DNA is TGTGCCAGCAGCTTAGGCAAGAGGGTTCAGCCCCAGCATTTT. This gives the protein CASSLGKRVQPQHF. This sequence joins TRBV13 and TRBJ1-5; D gene uncertain. Trimming cost V 0 bases and J 6 bases, with 9 bases left between them. The germline gives CDR1 PRHDT, CDR2 FYEKMQ (reference sequence). The CDR3 is made up of 14 amino acids.

Ten or more counts support this clonotype. The genes are TRBV7-3 and TRBJ2-1; 10 bases are shared with TRBD2. V gave up 4 bases and J gave up 7 bases; unmatched junction bases: 10. The germline V gene has CDR1 SGHTA and CDR2 FQGTGA. The CDR3 totals 16 residues. The DNA of the CDR3 is TGTGCCAGCAGCTCGAGGATTAGCGGGGGGAGGAATGAGCAGTTCTTC. As protein: CASSSRISGGRNEQFF.

This clonotype was counted a few times. This sequence joins TRBV5-6 and TRBJ1-5; D gene uncertain. This CDR3 has 12 amino acids. The V and J ends lost 0 bases and 5 bases respectively, with 3 bases between them. The germline V gene has CDR1 SGHDT and CDR2 YYEEEE. CDR3 protein: CASSLGYQPQHF. The CDR3 DNA reads TGTGCCAGCAGCTTGGGCTATCAGCCCCAGCATTTT.

The V and J genes are TRBV20-1 and TRBJ1-5; unclear D gene. V was trimmed by 2 bases and J by 0 bases, leaving 14 bases between them. Germline V gene lookup returns CDR1 DFQATT and CDR2 SNEGSKA (reference sequence). The CDR3 totals 16 residues. CDR3 nucleotide sequence: TGCAGTGCTAGAAGCGGGTCAGTCTATAGCAATCAGCCCCAGCATTTT. It translates to CSARSGSVYSNQPQHF.

This clonotype was seen ten or more times. The chain couples TRBV20-1 to TRBJ1-6, with D perhaps matching TRBD1 (5 bases). Germline lookup yields CDR1 DFQATT and CDR2 SNEGSKA (reference sequence). This CDR3 contains 15 residues. Trimming cost V 6 bases and J 8 bases, with 20 bases left between them. The CDR3 here is CSAQTVRGLDSPLHF. The CDR3 nucleotides are TGCAGTGCCCAGACAGTCCGGGGTTTAGATTCACCCCTCCACTTT.

This sequence joins TRBV6-4 and TRBJ2-1; 9 bases are shared with TRBD2. CDR1 is MRHNA, CDR2 SNTAGT, per germline. With V trimmed by 4 bases and J by 9 bases, 13 bases remained unmatched. The CDR3 has 16 residues. Written as DNA, the CDR3 is TGTGCCAGCAGTGCTAGTAGCGGGAGTTTCGGGGGTGAGCAGTTCTTC. This gives the protein CASSASSGSFGGEQFF.

This clonotype was counted between two and nine times. The junction differs from germline at one of its ends, possibly a read error. The chain employs TRBV5-1 and TRBJ2-2; 9 positions match TRBD1. Germline loops: CDR1 SGHRS, CDR2 YFSETQ. The CDR3 loop spans 16 amino acids. This CDR3 reads CASSITGGRKTGERFF. In nucleotides, the CDR3 is TGCGCCAGCAGCATCACAGGGGGCCGGAAGACCGGGGAGCGGTTTTTT. The full variable domain, completed using reference TRBV5-1 and TRBJ2-2, is KAGVTQTPRYLIKTRGQQVTLSCSPISGHRSVSWYQQTPGQGLQFLFEYFSETQRNKGNFPGRFSGRQFSNSRSEMNVSTLELGDSALYLCASSITGGRKTGERFFGEGSRLTVL.

This chain links TRBV28 with TRBJ1-2; D ambiguous. CDR1 is MDHEN, CDR2 SYDVKM, per germline. V lost 11 bases and J 5 bases, leaving 21 bases between the germline ends. CDR3 size: 14 residues. As DNA, the CDR3 is TGTGCCGGCGGTACCACACCCGCGCCTTATGGCTACACCTTC. Amino acid sequence: CAGGTTPAPYGYTF.

The chain has TRBV6-1 and TRBJ1-1; tentatively, D is TRBD1 (6 bases). The CDR3 has 13 amino acids. The germline CDR1 and CDR2 sequences are MNHNS and SASEGT. V lost 8 bases and J 0 bases, leaving 10 bases between the germline ends. This CDR3 is CASLQGLNTEAFF. CDR3 in DNA: TGTGCCAGCCTCCAGGGGCTGAACACTGAAGCTTTCTTT.

This clonotype was seen ten or more times. This rearrangement joins TRBV15 to TRBJ1-1, with a weak D call TRBD1 (6 bases). Between the trimmed V and J ends, which lost 3 bases and 4 bases, there was a span of 15 bases. There are 15 residues in the CDR3. Germline lookup yields CDR1 LNHNV and CDR2 YYDKDF (reference sequence). The CDR3 bases are TGTGCCACCAGCAGTGCTGACAGGTCCGGCACTGAAGCTTTCTTT. It is translated as CATSSADRSGTEAFF.

V gene TRBV9 combines with J gene TRBJ1-5, with TRBD1 identical over 7 bases. CDR1 is SGDLS and CDR2 is YYNGEE in the germline V gene. With V trimmed by 1 base and J by 7 bases, 5 bases remained unmatched. The CDR3 has 14 amino acids. The CDR3 loop is CASSVTGAGQPQHF. The CDR3 nucleotides read TGTGCCAGCAGCGTAACAGGGGCAGGGCAGCCCCAGCATTTT.

This clonotype occurred many times. This chain uses TRBV20-1 with TRBJ2-1; D remains ambiguous. The CDR3 is 16 residues long. Trimming took 3 bases from V and 4 from J, leaving 19 bases between them. The V gene's germline CDR1 is DFQATT and CDR2 SNEGSKA (reference sequence). CDR3 protein: CSASGRQVKLYNEQFF. The CDR3 bases are TGCAGTGCTAGCGGGCGTCAAGTTAAGCTTTACAATGAGCAGTTCTTC.

This clonotype was counted a few times. The chain couples TRBV25-1 to TRBJ1-1; D remains ambiguous. The CDR3 sequence is 15 residues long. V was cut by 2 bases and J by 1 base, with 11 bases left in between. Germline-derived CDR1 and CDR2 are MGHDK and SYGVNS. Here the CDR3 DNA reads TGTGCCAGCAGTGAACAAAAGGGATGGAACACTGAAGCTTTCTTT. It yields the protein CASSEQKGWNTEAFF.

This clonotype was counted ten times or more. This rearrangement joins TRBV10-3 to TRBJ2-1, with no clear D. The CDR3 runs to 14 residues. V lost 3 bases and J 4 bases, leaving 10 bases between the germline ends. In germline, CDR1 is ENHRY, CDR2 SYGVKD. The CDR3 bases are TGTGCCATCAGTGAACTGCAACAGTACAATGAGCAGTTCTTC. Its translation: CAISELQQYNEQFF.

This clonotype came up many times. The chain recombines TRBV20-1 with TRBJ1-5, with 8 bases fitting TRBD1. The V segment lost 6 bases and the J segment 2 bases; nucleotides outside the gene matches: 9. This CDR3 region has 15 residues. Germline V gene data show CDR1 as DFQATT and CDR2 as SNEGSKA (reference sequence). The CDR3 sequence is CSAQALQGGNQPQHF. In DNA, the CDR3 is TGCAGTGCCCAAGCGTTACAGGGGGGCAATCAGCCCCAGCATTTT.

Concerning this clonotype itself: Since a much larger clone is just one base distant, this may be a read error. V gene TRBV20-1 combines with J gene TRBJ2-1; D is unresolved. The V gene's germline CDR1 is DFQATT and CDR2 SNEGSKA (reference sequence). CDR3 size: 11 residues. This CDR3 reads CSAGDPVEQFF. The DNA for the CDR3 is TGCAGTGCTGGAGACCCGGTTGAGCAGTTCTTC.

For this clonotype: This may be a read error, as it is one base from a much larger clone. J is TRBJ2-1 and V is TRBV19; D possibly matches TRBD1 or TRBD2 (6 bases each). Germline CDR1 reads LNHDA; CDR2 reads SQIVND (reference sequence). The CDR3 extends over 16 amino acids. V lost 5 bases and J 8 bases, leaving 22 bases between the germline ends. The CDR3 DNA reads as TGTGCCAGTAGTGGGCGGGGACCGGGGGCGAGGGATGAGCAGTTCTTC. Protein product: CASSGRGPGARDEQFF.

This chain links TRBV5-1 with TRBJ1-2, with TRBD1 matching 10 bases. The V and J ends lost 0 bases and 1 base, in that order; junction bases with no gene match: 3. Germline-derived CDR1 and CDR2 are SGHRS and YFSETQ. The CDR3 has 16 amino acids. Here the CDR3 reads CASSLEWDRGNYGYTF. The CDR3, as DNA: TGCGCCAGCAGCTTGGAGTGGGACAGGGGTAACTATGGCTACACCTTC.

This clonotype turned up a few times. A much more abundant neighbour one base away suggests this may be a read error. This chain links TRBV5-1 with TRBJ2-7, with 10 bases matching TRBD2. The CDR3 has 15 amino acids. The germline V gene encodes CDR1 SGHRS and CDR2 YFSETQ. V dropped 0 bases and J dropped 7; count of bases not matched to a gene: 7. The CDR3 region is CASSLALAGANEQYF. In DNA, the CDR3 is TGCGCCAGCAGCTTGGCCCTAGCGGGGGCCAATGAGCAGTACTTC.

This clonotype was counted at least ten times. This sequence joins TRBV6-5 and TRBJ2-1; TRBD2 is a possible D gene (5 bases). The V end lost 6 bases, the J end lost 6 bases, and 18 bases lay between the germline ends. CDR3 length: 15 residues. Germline V gives CDR1 MNHEY, CDR2 SVGAGI. The CDR3 reads CASRPRAQRTNEQFF. The CDR3 DNA sequence: TGTGCCAGCAGACCCCGGGCCCAGCGGACCAATGAGCAGTTCTTC.

This clonotype was recorded at least ten times. Being one base from a much bigger clone, this may be a read error. The chain has TRBV7-3 and TRBJ2-1; either TRBD1 or TRBD2 may supply D (6 bases each). The CDR3 runs to 14 residues. Trimming removed 4 bases from V and 7 bases from J, with 14 bases in between. Germline V gives CDR1 SGHTA, CDR2 FQGTGA. As DNA, the CDR3 is TGTGCCAGCAGCTCATTAGGAGGGGGAAATGAGCAGTTCTTC. Translated: CASSSLGGGNEQFF.

This clonotype was counted ten times or more. This may stem from a read error, because a much larger clone lies one nucleotide away. V and J are TRBV20-1 and TRBJ2-1; the D call may be TRBD1 or TRBD2 (7 bases each). The last part of the DNA fits TRBJ2-7 better; the J call may be wrong. Per germline, CDR1 DFQATT and CDR2 SNEGSKA (reference sequence). The CDR3 runs to 18 residues. Written as DNA, the CDR3 is TGCAGTGCTAGAGGCGCGGGGAGGGGACAGAGCTCCTACAATGAGCAGTACTTC. Translating gives CSARGAGRGQSSYNEQYF.

This clonotype has only a few counts. The gene calls are TRBV7-6 and TRBJ1-6; no clear D gene. The CDR3 runs to 14 residues. Germline loops: CDR1 SGHVS, CDR2 FNYEAQ. V was pared by 5 bases and J by 7 bases, with 12 bases between. CDR3 nucleotides: TGTGCCAGCAGCGGAGACACCGGGAATTCACCCCTCCACTTT. Its translation: CASSGDTGNSPLHF. The full variable domain, completed using reference TRBV7-6 and TRBJ1-6, is GAGVSQSPRYKVTKRGQDVALRCDPISGHVSLYWYRQALGQGPEFLTYFNYEAQQDKSGLPNDRFSAERPEGSISTLTIQRTEQRDSAMYRCASSGDTGNSPLHFGNGTRLTVT.

This clonotype was seen at least ten times. This rearrangement joins TRBV6-1 to TRBJ2-5, with 10 bases that match TRBD1. J was trimmed by 4 bases and V by 2 bases; bases with no gene match: 1. CDR1 and CDR2 from the germline V gene are MNHNS and SASEGT. The CDR3 runs to 14 residues. The CDR3 DNA reads as TGTGCCAGCAGTGAAAGGGACAGGGGAGAGACCCAGTACTTC. This sequence encodes CASSERDRGETQYF.

The count of this clonotype is one. Here the CDR3 reads CASTQGYGPTGELFF. In DNA form, the CDR3 reads TGTGCCAGCACCCAAGGGTACGGGCCAACCGGGGAGCTGTTTTTT. The chain couples TRBV5-6 to TRBJ2-2; D uncertain. CDR3 size: 15 residues. V was trimmed by 6 bases and J by 5 bases, leaving 17 bases between them. Germline V lookup: CDR1 SGHDT, CDR2 YYEEEE.

This clonotype was counted ten times or more. This chain uses TRBV9 with TRBJ2-3; D is possibly TRBD1 (6 bases). Trimming stripped 0 bases from V and 2 bases from J, with 13 bases between. This CDR3 has 16 residues. Germline V gene sequence: CDR1 SGDLS, CDR2 YYNGEE. The CDR3 is CASSVGLQGSTDTQYF. In DNA, the CDR3 is TGTGCCAGCAGCGTAGGACTACAGGGATCCACAGATACGCAGTATTTT.

Concerning this clonotype: The junction and the germline gene differ at one end; a read error may be behind it. CDR3 sequence: CASSRPQDTYEQYF. In nucleotides, the CDR3 is TGCGCCAGCAGCCGACCCCAGGATACCTACGAACAGTACTTC. The J gene is TRBJ2-7, the V gene TRBV4-1; no definite D call. Germline assignment: CDR1 MGHRA and CDR2 YSYEKL. CDR3 length equals 14 residues.

This clonotype was observed a handful of times. The V call is TRBV5-4, the J call TRBJ2-5; 7 bases are shared with TRBD1. Trimming at V came to 4 bases and at J to 1 base, leaving 7 bases not matched to a gene. This CDR3 has 15 residues. In germline, CDR1 is SGHNT, CDR2 YYREEE (reference sequence). CDR3 in amino acids: CASSPGGVPQETQYF. The CDR3 DNA sequence: TGTGCCAGCAGCCCAGGGGGAGTGCCCCAAGAGACCCAGTACTTC.

This clonotype occurred many times. The rearrangement uses TRBV27 and TRBJ2-5; 7 nucleotides line up with TRBD2. The CDR3 has 16 amino acids. Germline V lookup: CDR1 MNHEY, CDR2 SMNVEV (reference sequence). The J segment lost 1 base and the V segment lost 3 bases, leaving 8 bases of the junction unmatched. The CDR3 nucleotides read TGTGCCAGCAGTTTGACCCCCGGGACTACCCAAGAGACCCAGTACTTC. This codes for CASSLTPGTTQETQYF.

The chain recombines TRBV2 with TRBJ2-7; 9 nucleotides agree with TRBD2. CDR1 and CDR2 from the germline V gene are SNHLY and FYNNEI. V was pared by 2 bases and J by 3 bases, with 20 bases of the junction left unmatched. CDR3 length: 20 residues. CDR3 region: CASSERPGTSRGDRVYEQYF. CDR3 sequence (DNA): TGTGCCAGCAGTGAACGTCCCGGGACTAGCCGGGGGGATAGAGTCTACGAGCAGTACTTC.

This clonotype was counted many times. The rearrangement uses TRBV4-2 and TRBJ2-7, with TRBD1 matching over 8 bases. V lost 4 bases and J lost 2; bases outside the gene matches: 10. The germline V gene encodes CDR1 LGHNA and CDR2 YNFKEQ. CDR3 length: 16 residues. CDR3 region: CASSLFPGQDTYEQYF. The DNA of the CDR3 is TGTGCCAGCAGCCTTTTTCCGGGACAGGATACCTACGAGCAGTACTTC.